This section outlines one T cell receptor (beta chain) sequence together with its context. This sample is part of a study of T cell changes during pregnancy in multiple sclerosis. The method was immunoSEQ multiplex PCR; TCRdb's version includes in-frame clones alone and lacks a portion of them. The sample carries about 76,000 clones, 93% recorded once. This CDR3 region has 14 residues. Trimming removed 0 bases from V and 11 bases from J, with 16 bases in between. Germline V gives CDR1 MGHRA, CDR2 YSYEKL. This specimen consisted of peripheral blood, obtained in the second trimester of pregnancy. This sequence joins TRBV4-1 and TRBJ1-1; D might be TRBD1 (6 bases). The TCR sequence derives from a female donor with multiple sclerosis, enrolled in a pregnancy study. The DNA of the CDR3 is TGCGCCAGCAGCCAAGATTGGGGGGGGGCTGGTGCTTTCTTT. Translated: CASSQDWGGAGAFF.